This T cell receptor beta chain was observed in a study of CD8+CD57+ T cells in acquired aplastic anemia. For the study at large: Mean yield of DNA from sorted CD4+ and CD8+ cells was roughly 3.1 ug.

Both TCR beta VDJ combination and CDR3 sequence profiling were carried out. Genomic DNA was the template for this profiling. TCRdb fed the reads into MiXCR, producing one record per CDR3 protein. The data show about 180,000 distinct CDR3 sequences, with 40% to 50% seen just once and around 3% held by the top ten. Trimming at V came to 3 bases and at J to 0 bases, leaving 2 bases not matched to a gene. Germline CDR1 and CDR2: KGHSH and LQKENI. CDR3 length equals 16 residues. This clonotype was seen a single time. As yet, its antigen is unknown. Whole-study findings and limits: It was found that almost 30 CD8+ CDR3 sequences were shared between patients and controls. Patients did not significantly differ from controls in CD8+ Simpson's diversity.

The rearrangement joins TRBV18 to TRBJ2-3, with TRBD1 matching over 11 bases. The TCR sequence derives from a human donor in good health. The sequenced material came from sorted CD4+, CD8+, or CD8+CD57+ T cells (not recorded which) from PBMCs. The CDR3 DNA is TGTGCCAGCTCACCCGGGACAGGGGGTAGCACAGATACGCAGTATTTT. Protein: CASSPGTGGSTDTQYF.